This entry is about one T cell receptor (beta chain). The record originates from a study of shared clonotypes between healthy human individuals. The germline gives CDR1 MDHEN, CDR2 SYDVKM. The CDR3 totals 14 residues. The V segment lost 4 bases and the J segment 2 bases; nucleotides outside the gene matches: 2. TCRdb keeps only in-frame clones here, not all; method: immunoSEQ multiplex PCR. The repertoire holds more than 2 million clones, 85% to 95% seen once, with 0.1% to 0.15% in the top ten. Sequenced input: naive CD4+ T cells sorted from blood. Subset reported: CD45RA+ positively selected. The origin of this receptor is a young man in good health. The chain has TRBV28 and TRBJ2-7; 10 nucleotides agree with TRBD1. CDR3 amino acids: CASSSGTGAYEQYF. CDR3 coding DNA: TGTGCCAGCAGTTCCGGGACAGGGGCCTACGAGCAGTACTTC.